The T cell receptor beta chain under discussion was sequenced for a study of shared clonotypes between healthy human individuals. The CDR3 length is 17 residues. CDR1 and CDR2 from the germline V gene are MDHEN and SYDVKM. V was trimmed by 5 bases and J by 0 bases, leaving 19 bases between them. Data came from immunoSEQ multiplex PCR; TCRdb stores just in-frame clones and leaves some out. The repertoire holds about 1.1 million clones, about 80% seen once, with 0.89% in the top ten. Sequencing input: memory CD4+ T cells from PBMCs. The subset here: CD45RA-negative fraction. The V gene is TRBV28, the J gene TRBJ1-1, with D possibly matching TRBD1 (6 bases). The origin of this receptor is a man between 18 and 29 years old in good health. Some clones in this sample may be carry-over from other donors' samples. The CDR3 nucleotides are TGTGCCAGCAGTCTTAAGACAGGAGAAGGGATGAACACTGAAGCTTTCTTT. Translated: CASSLKTGEGMNTEAFF. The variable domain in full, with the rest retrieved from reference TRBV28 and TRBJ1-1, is DVKVTQSSRYLVKRTGEKVFLECVQDMDHENMFWYRQDPGLGLRLIYFSYDVKMKEKGDIPEGYSVSREKKERFSLILESASTNQTSMYLCASSLKTGEGMNTEAFFGQGTRLTVV.